This entry features one T cell receptor beta chain sequence. The junction does not match germline at one end; this may be a read error. Profiling relied on immunoSEQ multiplex PCR, and the TCRdb table lists in-frame clones only, not all of them. The sample lists roughly 570,000 clones, roughly 98% occurring once. This sample is drawn from a study of shared clonotypes between healthy human individuals. CDR1 is GTSNPN and CDR2 is SVGIG in the germline V gene (reference sequence). The CDR3 loop spans 13 amino acids. Positively selected for CCR7, the CD45RO-negative cells used as naive CD8 cells excluded terminally differentiated effector memory CD45RA+ cells.

Sequencing was carried out using naive CD8+ T cells sorted from blood. This TCR derives from a man aged 25-45 years in good health. The chain recombines TRBV30 with TRBJ2-2; 8 bases are a match to TRBD1. Here the CDR3 DNA reads TGTGCCGGGAGGACAGGGAGCGCCGGGGAGCTGTTTTTT. As protein: CAGRTGSAGELFF. Variable domain in full (rest from reference TRBV30 and TRBJ2-2): SQTIHQWPATLVQPVGSPLSLECTVEGTSNPNLYWYRQAAGRGLQLLFYSVGIGQISSEVPQNLSASRPQDRQFILSSKKLLLSDSGFYLCAGRTGSAGELFFGEGSRLTVL.